This T cell receptor beta chain was sequenced during a study of T cells in women clearing cervical HPV infection. The length of the CDR3 is 17 residues. The V segment lost 4 bases and the J segment 0 bases; nucleotides outside the gene matches: 8. Germline V CDR1 and CDR2: KGHSH, LQKENI. For this clone: The read terminates 3 residues ahead of where the CDR3 ends, so the germline J gene completes it.

Using immunoSEQ multiplex PCR, the repertoire was profiled, and TCRdb retains in-frame clones only, with some absent. The sample's table shows about 36,000 clones. The V gene is TRBV18, the J gene TRBJ2-1, with 8 bases aligning to TRBD1. The clonotype comes from a woman aged 18-70 years with a cervical HPV16 infection that either progressed to CIN3+ or cleared (not recorded which). The specimen was blood buffy coat. CDR3 loop: CASSLPTGASSYNEQFF. The covered CDR3 bases are TGTGCCAGCTCACTACCGACAGGGGCAAGCTCCTACAATGAG.